Following are 20 T cell receptor beta chains from one sample sequenced in a study of cytomegalovirus exposure and HLA in healthy donors. The PCR contained 60 Vbeta and 13 Jbeta primers. Only in-frame clones appear in the TCRdb table, and some are missing; sequencing was by immunoSEQ multiplex PCR. Altogether some 200,000 clones are present, around 86% being singletons, with the ten largest covering under 0.9%. Sequenced: PBMCs. Receptor source: a woman aged 18-29 years in good health and CMV-seronegative.

This chain links TRBV7-9 with TRBJ1-4; D unresolved. Germline CDR1 reads SEHNR; CDR2 reads FQNEAQ (reference sequence). The CDR3 totals 17 residues. Deletions cut 4 bases from V and 4 bases from J, with 19 bases between. In DNA form, the CDR3 reads TGTGCCAGCAGCTCAGAATTAAGAACCATCAGTAATGAAAAACTGTTTTTT. Its protein product is CASSSELRTISNEKLFF.

This chain's CDR3 is CASSETPWETQYF. The CDR3 region has the DNA TGTGCCAGCAGTGAGACTCCCTGGGAGACCCAGTACTTC. V usage is TRBV2 and J usage is TRBJ2-5; D is uncertain. Germline V gives CDR1 SNHLY, CDR2 FYNNEI. Trimming cost V 3 bases and J 5 bases, with 10 bases left between them. The CDR3 is 13 residues long.

V gene TRBV7-3 combines with J gene TRBJ2-3; no reliable D call. The length of the CDR3 is 16 residues. CDR1 SGHTA and CDR2 FQGTGA come from the germline V gene. Trimming took 1 base from V and 0 from J, leaving 11 bases between them. The CDR3 region has the DNA TGTGCCAGCAGCTTAAGACCGTACGGGAGCACAGATACGCAGTATTTT. Encoded protein: CASSLRPYGSTDTQYF.

The J gene is TRBJ1-5, the V gene TRBV7-6; 7 bases are shared with TRBD1. Trimming cost V 3 bases and J 7 bases; bases outside gene matches: 12. The germline V gene encodes CDR1 SGHVS and CDR2 FNYEAQ. The CDR3 is 16 amino acids. The CDR3, as DNA: TGTGCCAGCAGCTTGTGGAGCAGGGGGGCGAGCCAGCCCCAGCATTTT. It translates to CASSLWSRGASQPQHF. Complete variable domain (other parts from reference TRBV7-6 and TRBJ1-5): GAGVSQSPRYKVTKRGQDVALRCDPISGHVSLYWYRQALGQGPEFLTYFNYEAQQDKSGLPNDRFSAERPEGSISTLTIQRTEQRDSAMYRCASSLWSRGASQPQHFGDGTRLSIL.

The gene calls are TRBV7-2 and TRBJ2-3; 11 nucleotides line up with TRBD2. V gave up 4 bases and J gave up 7 bases; unmatched junction bases: 4. Germline V gene lookup returns CDR1 SGHTA and CDR2 FQGNSA. This CDR3 region has 14 residues. The CDR3 is CASSSRLAGNTQYF. The CDR3 DNA reads TGTGCCAGCAGCTCTCGACTAGCGGGAAATACGCAGTATTTT.

V and J are TRBV15 and TRBJ2-3, with D perhaps TRBD2 (6 bases). The CDR3 has 16 residues. Per the germline V gene, CDR1 is LNHNV and CDR2 is YYDKDF (reference sequence). Trimming pared 0 bases from V and 5 bases from J, leaving 15 bases between. CDR3 in amino acids: CATSRDGAGWVDTQYF. DNA for the CDR3: TGTGCCACCAGCAGAGATGGGGCGGGGTGGGTAGATACGCAGTATTTT.

The chain uses TRBV5-1 and TRBJ2-3; the match to TRBD2 covers 11 bases. This CDR3 region has 16 residues. Germline assignment: CDR1 SGHRS and CDR2 YFSETQ. Trimming took 0 bases from V and 3 from J; bases not matched to a gene: 3. The DNA of the CDR3 is TGCGCCAGCAGCTTGGTTAGCGGGGGGGTAACAGATACGCAGTATTTT. Its protein product is CASSLVSGGVTDTQYF.

V is TRBV6-5 and J is TRBJ1-1; D call uncertain. Germline CDR1 is MNHEY and CDR2 is SVGAGI. Trimming removed 5 bases at V and 6 bases at J, with 13 bases between. The CDR3 is 13 amino acids. CDR3 in DNA: TGTGCCAGCAGTCCGAGCGGGAGGGCTGAAGCTTTCTTT. This gives the protein CASSPSGRAEAFF.

In the case of this clone: Mismatch with germline at one junction end may stem from a read error. The genes are TRBV6-1 and TRBJ1-6, with a tentative D call TRBD1 (6 bases). This CDR3 region has 14 residues. Germline values: CDR1 MNHNS, CDR2 SASEGT. CDR3 nucleotide sequence: TGTGCCACCAGTAAGACAGGTCGTAATTCACCCCTCCACTTT. Amino acid sequence: CATSKTGRNSPLHF.

This clone has just a few counts. The chain is built from TRBV27 and TRBJ1-3; tentatively, D is TRBD1 (5 bases). The CDR3 covers 14 residues. Trimming shortened V by 4 bases and J by 8 bases, and 15 bases separated the two germline ends. Germline values: CDR1 MNHEY, CDR2 SMNVEV (reference sequence). The CDR3 DNA reads TGTGCCAGCAGTTCCAGGGACTCTCGAGACACCATATATTTT. Its translation is CASSSRDSRDTIYF.

A single count supports this clone. This sequence joins TRBV5-4 and TRBJ2-7; TRBD2 agrees at 10 bases. J gave up 1 base and V 3 bases, and 7 bases lay outside the gene matches. Germline V gene sequence: CDR1 SGHNT, CDR2 YYREEE (reference sequence). This CDR3 has 16 amino acids. The CDR3 loop reads CASSWGASGGSYEQYF. The CDR3 nucleotides read TGTGCCAGCAGCTGGGGAGCTAGCGGGGGATCCTACGAGCAGTACTTC.

The chain uses TRBV5-6 and TRBJ2-7, with D perhaps TRBD1 (6 bases). The ends were cut back, 4 bases at V and 1 base at J, with 18 bases in the middle. The germline gives CDR1 SGHDT, CDR2 YYEEEE. The CDR3 is made up of 16 amino acids. The CDR3 protein is CASSRRPLTGSYEQYF. CDR3 DNA: TGTGCCAGCAGCCGACGTCCCCTGACAGGTTCCTACGAGCAGTACTTC.

The V call is TRBV28, the J call TRBJ1-5, with 7 nucleotides matching TRBD1. V lost 5 bases to trimming and J lost 9 bases; unmatched junction nucleotides: 7. The CDR3 covers 13 residues. Germline assignment: CDR1 MDHEN and CDR2 SYDVKM. CDR3 nucleotides: TGTGCCAGCAGTCTCACAGGGGAATGGCCCCAGCATTTT. Translation: CASSLTGEWPQHF.

This chain uses TRBV28 with TRBJ2-7, with D perhaps TRBD1 (6 bases). Per germline, CDR1 MDHEN and CDR2 SYDVKM. V lost 2 bases and J lost 1, with 12 bases in between. The CDR3 sequence is 15 residues long. CDR3 nucleotides: TGTGCCAGCAGTTTACCCCAGGGGAGATCCTACGAGCAGTACTTC. Translated, it gives CASSLPQGRSYEQYF.

The chain is built from TRBV5-4 and TRBJ2-5; possibly TRBD2 for D (6 bases). V lost 10 bases, J lost 0 bases, and 10 bases lay in between. This CDR3 contains 12 residues. Looked up from germline, CDR1 is SGHNT and CDR2 is YYREEE (reference sequence). The CDR3 loop reads CASAGYQETQYF. In nucleotides, the CDR3 is TGTGCCTCTGCGGGGTACCAAGAGACCCAGTACTTC.

The rearrangement uses TRBV29-1 and TRBJ2-5; a weak D match, TRBD1 (6 bases). This CDR3 is 12 amino acids long. V lost 5 bases and J lost 2, with 9 bases in between. CDR1 and CDR2 (germline): SQVTM, ANQGSEA. CDR3 nucleotides: TGCAGCGTTAAGGGGGTTCAAGAGACCCAGTACTTC. Translating gives CSVKGVQETQYF.

The chain couples TRBV6-6 to TRBJ2-5; D is perhaps TRBD1 (6 bases). Per germline, CDR1 MNHNY and CDR2 SVGAGI (reference sequence). V dropped 2 bases and J dropped 1 base, with 14 bases sitting between them. This CDR3 spans 16 amino acids. This chain's CDR3 is CASSYGRGIFQETQYF. In DNA, the CDR3 is TGTGCCAGCAGTTACGGCAGGGGAATTTTCCAAGAGACCCAGTACTTC.

V gene TRBV6-1 combines with J gene TRBJ2-1; D is perhaps TRBD1 (5 bases). Germline V gene lookup returns CDR1 MNHNS and CDR2 SASEGT. There are 13 residues in the CDR3. The ends were cut back, 9 bases at V and 6 bases at J, with 15 bases in the middle. The CDR3 here is CASSYSGSNEQFF. The DNA of the CDR3 is TGTGCCAGTTCTTACTCAGGGTCCAATGAGCAGTTCTTC.

The chain employs TRBV9 and TRBJ1-4, with D maybe TRBD1 (6 bases). The germline V gene encodes CDR1 SGDLS and CDR2 YYNGEE. The CDR3 is 16 amino acids. Trimming removed 3 bases at V and 0 bases at J, with 12 bases between. The CDR3 spells CASSAADSATNEKLFF. The CDR3 DNA follows: TGTGCCAGCAGCGCCGCGGACAGTGCAACTAATGAAAAACTGTTTTTT.

This clone was seen a single time. This chain links TRBV6-5 with TRBJ2-3; maybe TRBD1 (6 bases). The CDR3 is made up of 15 amino acids. CDR1 is MNHEY, CDR2 SVGAGI, per germline. V dropped 6 bases and J dropped 0 bases, with 13 bases sitting between them. Here the CDR3 reads CASSSLRGSTDTQYF. The CDR3 bases are TGTGCCAGCAGCTCTCTAAGGGGGAGCACAGATACGCAGTATTTT.